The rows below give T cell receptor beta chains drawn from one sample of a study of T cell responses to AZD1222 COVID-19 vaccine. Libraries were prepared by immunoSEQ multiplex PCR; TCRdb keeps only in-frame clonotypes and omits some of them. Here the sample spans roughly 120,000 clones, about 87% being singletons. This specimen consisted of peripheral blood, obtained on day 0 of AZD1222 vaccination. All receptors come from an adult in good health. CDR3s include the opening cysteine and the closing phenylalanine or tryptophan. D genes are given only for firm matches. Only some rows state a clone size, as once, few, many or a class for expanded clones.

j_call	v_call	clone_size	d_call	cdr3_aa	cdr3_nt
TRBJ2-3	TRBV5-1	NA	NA	CASSLGRETDTQYF	TGCGCCAGCAGCTTGGGCAGGGAAACAGATACGCAGTATTTT
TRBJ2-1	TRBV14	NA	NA	CASSQGWLNKEKDNEQFF	TGTGCCAGCAGCCAAGGGTGGCTTAACAAAGAAAAAGACAATGAGCAGTTCTTC
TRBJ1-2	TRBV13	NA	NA	CASTVAAWGYTF	TGTGCCAGCACGGTGGCAGCTTGGGGCTACACCTTC
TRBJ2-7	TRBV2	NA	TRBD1	CASTEGAGIDF	TGTGCCAGCACCGAGGGGGCAGGGATCGACTTC
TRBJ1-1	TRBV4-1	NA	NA	CASSQEKGGRTEAFF	TGCGCCAGCAGCCAAGAGAAGGGGGGGAGGACTGAAGCTTTCTTT
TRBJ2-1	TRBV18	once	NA	CASSPRAVQGLNEQFF	TGTGCCAGCTCACCACGGGCTGTACAGGGCCTCAATGAGCAGTTCTTC
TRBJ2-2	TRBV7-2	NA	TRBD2	CASSPGLASGELFF	TGTGCCAGCAGCCCTGGACTAGCCTCCGGGGAGCTGTTTTTT
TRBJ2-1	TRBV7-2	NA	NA	CASSLVESSYNEQFF	TGTGCCAGCAGCTTAGTGGAAAGCTCCTACAATGAGCAGTTCTTC
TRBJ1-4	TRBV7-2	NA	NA	CASSSGLRNEKLFF	TGTGCCAGCAGTTCGGGCCTACGAAATGAAAAACTGTTTTTT
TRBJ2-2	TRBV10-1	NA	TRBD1	CASTGDRVLVTGELFF	TGCGCCAGCACCGGAGACAGGGTACTAGTGACCGGGGAGCTGTTTTTT
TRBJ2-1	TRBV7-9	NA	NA	CASSLGEGEQFF	TGTGCCAGCAGCTTGGGAGAAGGTGAGCAGTTCTTC
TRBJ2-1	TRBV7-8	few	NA	CASSLRETYNEQFF	TGTGCCAGCAGCTTAAGGGAAACCTACAATGAGCAGTTCTTC
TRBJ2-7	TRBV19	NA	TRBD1	CASSLRDRDYEQYF	TGTGCCAGTAGTCTCCGGGACAGGGACTACGAGCAGTACTTC
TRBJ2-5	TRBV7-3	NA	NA	CASSPQAGSGETQYF	TGTGCCAGCAGCCCCCAGGCGGGGTCAGGGGAGACCCAGTACTTC
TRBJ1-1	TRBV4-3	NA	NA	CASSPLLNTEAFF	TGCGCCAGCAGCCCTCTTCTGAACACTGAAGCTTTCTTT
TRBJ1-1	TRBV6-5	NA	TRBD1	CASSYGQGEMNTEAFF	TGTGCCAGCAGTTACGGACAGGGAGAAATGAACACTGAAGCTTTCTTT
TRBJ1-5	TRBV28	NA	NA	CASTTSEGFGQPQHF	TGTGCCAGCACTACTTCGGAGGGTTTCGGTCAGCCCCAGCATTTT
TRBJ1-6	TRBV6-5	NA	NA	CASMVPGARSPLHF	TGTGCCAGCATGGTTCCAGGGGCTAGATCACCCCTCCACTTT
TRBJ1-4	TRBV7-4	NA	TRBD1	CASSPRDRGRYEKLFF	TGTGCCAGCAGCCCCCGGGACAGGGGGCGATACGAAAAACTGTTTTTT
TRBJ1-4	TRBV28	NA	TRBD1	CASSLLGQVLFF	TGTGCCAGCAGTTTATTGGGACAGGTACTGTTTTTT
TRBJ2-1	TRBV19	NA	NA	CASGRVGETLGQFF	TGTGCCAGTGGTAGGGTGGGAGAAACTCTAGGGCAGTTCTTC
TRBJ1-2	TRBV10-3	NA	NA	CAISNTAYGYTF	TGTGCCATCAGTAATACAGCCTATGGCTACACCTTC
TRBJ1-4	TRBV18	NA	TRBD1	CASSPQGGGSEKLFF	TGTGCCAGCTCACCCCAGGGGGGTGGAAGTGAAAAACTGTTTTTT
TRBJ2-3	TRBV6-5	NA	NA	CASTPAGTDTQYF	TGTGCCAGCACTCCAGCGGGCACAGATACGCAGTATTTT
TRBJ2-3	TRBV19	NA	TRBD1	CASTQQGIGTDTQYF	TGTGCCAGTACACAACAGGGGATCGGCACAGATACGCAGTATTTT
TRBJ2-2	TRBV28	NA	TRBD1	CASRETGTGAPGELFF	TGTGCCAGCAGAGAAACCGGGACAGGGGCGCCCGGGGAGCTGTTTTTT
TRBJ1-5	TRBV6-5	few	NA	CASSPDMSNQPQHF	TGTGCCAGCAGTCCCGATATGAGCAATCAGCCCCAGCATTTT